These 10 T cell receptor beta chains were all obtained from the same sample, sequenced in a study of blood T cell repertoires in COVID-19. Only in-frame clones appear in the TCRdb table, and some are missing; sequencing was by immunoSEQ multiplex PCR. The sample has fewer than 400,000 clones; around 83% are singletons. Sequencing was performed on peripheral blood. These receptors originate from a man aged 30-40 years with active or convalescent COVID-19.

The chain couples TRBV9 to TRBJ1-2; 10 bases match TRBD1. Per germline, CDR1 SGDLS and CDR2 YYNGEE. J was trimmed by 6 bases and V by 4 bases; bases with no gene match: 9. The CDR3 has 15 residues. CDR3 DNA sequence: TGTGCCAGCAGCCCCTCCGGACAGGGGGTTAATGGCTACACCTTC. Translated, it gives CASSPSGQGVNGYTF.

This chain uses TRBV18 with TRBJ2-3; D ambiguous. The germline V gene encodes CDR1 KGHSH and CDR2 LQKENI. V shed 5 bases and J shed 4 bases, with 10 bases lying between them. This CDR3 contains 13 residues. The CDR3 sequence is CASSNLVSDTQYF. The CDR3 DNA reads TGTGCCAGCTCAAACTTGGTCTCAGATACGCAGTATTTT.

The rearrangement links TRBV20-1 to TRBJ2-1, with 12 nucleotides matching TRBD2. Germline V gene data show CDR1 as DFQATT and CDR2 as SNEGSKA (reference sequence). This CDR3 contains 15 residues. The ends lost 3 bases at V and 4 bases at J; junction bases unmatched: 4. The CDR3 reads CSASGTSGPYNEQFF. In DNA form, the CDR3 reads TGCAGTGCTAGTGGGACTAGCGGGCCTTACAATGAGCAGTTCTTC.

The V gene is TRBV5-1, the J gene TRBJ1-4, with D possibly matching TRBD1 (6 bases). This CDR3 region has 15 residues. V lost 5 bases, J lost 7 bases, and 18 bases lay in between. Germline-derived CDR1 and CDR2 are SGHRS and YFSETQ. This CDR3 reads CASSPTGTHTEKLFF. CDR3 bases: TGCGCCAGCAGTCCTACGGGGACACACACTGAAAAACTGTTTTTT.

The rearrangement uses TRBV11-2 and TRBJ2-2, with 7 bases lining up with TRBD2. The CDR3 is made up of 17 amino acids. Trimming at V came to 5 bases and at J to 3 bases, leaving 12 bases not matched to a gene. Germline CDR1 SGHAT, CDR2 FQNNGV. The CDR3: CASSQSPGLYHTGELFF. For the CDR3, the DNA is TGTGCCAGCAGCCAATCTCCGGGACTATACCACACCGGGGAGCTGTTTTTT.

The gene calls are TRBV5-1 and TRBJ1-4; D is uncertain. Deletions cut 5 bases from V and 3 bases from J, with 8 bases between. Looked up from germline, CDR1 is SGHRS and CDR2 is YFSETQ. The CDR3 has 13 amino acids. The CDR3 protein is CASSPGANEKLFF. In DNA, the CDR3 is TGCGCCAGCAGTCCCGGAGCTAATGAAAAACTGTTTTTT.

The J gene is TRBJ1-3, the V gene TRBV28; D remains unclear. The V end lost 1 base, the J end lost 8 bases, and 12 bases lay between the germline ends. The CDR3 totals 14 residues. Germline CDR1 and CDR2: MDHEN and SYDVKM. The CDR3 protein is CASSLSRPGDTIYF. The DNA of the CDR3 is TGTGCCAGCAGTTTATCGCGGCCCGGGGACACCATATATTTT.

The V call is TRBV6-2 or TRBV6-3, the J call TRBJ2-3; TRBD2 aligns across 8 bases. V was pared by 6 bases and J by 0 bases, with 11 bases of the junction left unmatched. The CDR3 length is 17 residues. The germline V gene encodes CDR1 MNHEY and CDR2 SVGEGT. CDR3 protein: CASSPGRQRGSTDTQYF. CDR3 DNA: TGTGCCAGCAGCCCCGGGCGGCAGCGGGGGAGCACAGATACGCAGTATTTT.

This clone was observed once. This chain joins TRBV6-5 and TRBJ2-7, with TRBD2 as a possible D gene (6 bases). CDR1 is MNHEY and CDR2 is SVGAGI in the germline V gene. The CDR3 runs 11 residues. Trimming took 8 bases from V and 2 from J, leaving 7 bases between them. The CDR3 region is CASRRAYEQYF. CDR3 coding DNA: TGTGCCAGCCGGAGGGCCTACGAGCAGTACTTC.

The CDR3 nucleotides read TGTGCCAGCAGCTTCGGAAGCGGTATCTACAATGAGCAGTTCTTC. This encodes CASSFGSGIYNEQFF. The V call is TRBV5-6, the J call TRBJ2-1, with a weak D call TRBD2 (5 bases). Germline V gene lookup returns CDR1 SGHDT and CDR2 YYEEEE. This CDR3 contains 15 residues. The V end was cut by 2 bases, the J end by 3 bases, with 12 bases between.